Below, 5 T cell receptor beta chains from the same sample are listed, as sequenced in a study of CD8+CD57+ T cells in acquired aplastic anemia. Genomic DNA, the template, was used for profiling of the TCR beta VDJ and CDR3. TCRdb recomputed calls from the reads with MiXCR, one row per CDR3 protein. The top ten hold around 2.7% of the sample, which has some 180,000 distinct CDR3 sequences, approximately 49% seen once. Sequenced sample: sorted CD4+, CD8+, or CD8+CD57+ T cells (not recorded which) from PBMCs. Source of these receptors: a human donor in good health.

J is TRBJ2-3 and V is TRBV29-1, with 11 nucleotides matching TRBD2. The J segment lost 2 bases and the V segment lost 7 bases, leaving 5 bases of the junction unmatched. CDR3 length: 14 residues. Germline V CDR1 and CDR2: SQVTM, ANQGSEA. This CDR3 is CSGGTSGYTDTQYF. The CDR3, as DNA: TGCAGCGGCGGGACTAGCGGATACACAGATACGCAGTATTTT.

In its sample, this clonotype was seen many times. This chain's CDR3 is CASSLRGESDTQYF. CDR3 nucleotide sequence: TGTGCCAGCAGCTTAAGGGGGGAGTCAGATACGCAGTATTTT. V usage is TRBV7-3 and J usage is TRBJ2-3; the D gene is possibly TRBD2 (6 bases). From germline, CDR1 is SGHTA and CDR2 FQGTGA. V was trimmed by 1 base and J by 4 bases, leaving 9 bases between them. This CDR3 contains 14 residues.

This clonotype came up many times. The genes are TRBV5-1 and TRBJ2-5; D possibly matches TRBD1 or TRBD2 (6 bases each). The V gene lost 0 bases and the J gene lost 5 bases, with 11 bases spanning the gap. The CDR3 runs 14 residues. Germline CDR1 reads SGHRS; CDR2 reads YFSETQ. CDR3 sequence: CASSLAGGHETQYF. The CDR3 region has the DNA TGCGCCAGCAGCTTGGCTGGGGGGCATGAGACCCAGTACTTC.

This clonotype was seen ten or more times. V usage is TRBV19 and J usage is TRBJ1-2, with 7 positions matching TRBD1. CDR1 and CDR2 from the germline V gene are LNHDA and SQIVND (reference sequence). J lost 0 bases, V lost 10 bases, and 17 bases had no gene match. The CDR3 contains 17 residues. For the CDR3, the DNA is TGTGCCACGTCGACGGGGGACAGAAGAAATCCTAACTATGGCTACACCTTC. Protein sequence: CATSTGDRRNPNYGYTF. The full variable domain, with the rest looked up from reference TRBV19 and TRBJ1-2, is DGGITQSPKYLFRKEGQNVTLSCEQNLNHDAMYWYRQDPGQGLRLIYYSQIVNDFQKGDIAEGYSVSREKKESFPLTVTSAQKNPTAFYLCATSTGDRRNPNYGYTFGSGTRLTVV.

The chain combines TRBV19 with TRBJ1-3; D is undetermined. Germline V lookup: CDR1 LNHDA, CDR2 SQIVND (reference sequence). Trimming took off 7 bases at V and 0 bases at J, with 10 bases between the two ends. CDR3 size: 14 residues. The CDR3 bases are TGTGCCAGTACTGTCACACTCTCTGGAAACACCATATATTTT. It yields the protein CASTVTLSGNTIYF.